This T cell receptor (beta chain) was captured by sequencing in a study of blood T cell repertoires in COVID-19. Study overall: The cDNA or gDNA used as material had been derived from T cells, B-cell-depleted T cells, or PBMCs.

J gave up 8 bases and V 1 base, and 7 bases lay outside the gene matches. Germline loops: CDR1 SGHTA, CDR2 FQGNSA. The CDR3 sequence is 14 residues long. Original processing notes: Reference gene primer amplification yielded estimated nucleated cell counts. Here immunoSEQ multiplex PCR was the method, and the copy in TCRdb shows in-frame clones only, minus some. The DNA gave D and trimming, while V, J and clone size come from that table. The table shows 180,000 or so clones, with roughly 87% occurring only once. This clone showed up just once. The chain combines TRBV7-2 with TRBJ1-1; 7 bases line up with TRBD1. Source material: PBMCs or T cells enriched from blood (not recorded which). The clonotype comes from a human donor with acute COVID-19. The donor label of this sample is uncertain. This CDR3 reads CASSLDPGGIEAFF. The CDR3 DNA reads TGTGCCAGCAGCTTAGACCCAGGGGGGATCGAAGCTTTCTTT. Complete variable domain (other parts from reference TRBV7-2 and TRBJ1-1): GAGVSQSPSNKVTEKGKDVELRCDPISGHTALYWYRQSLGQGLEFLIYFQGNSAPDKSGLPSDRFSAERTGGSVSTLTIQRTQQEDSAVYLCASSLDPGGIEAFFGQGTRLTVV.